The 32 T cell receptor beta chains reported below all come from one sample, sequenced in a study of T cell responses to AZD1222 COVID-19 vaccine. The assay was immunoSEQ multiplex PCR, and TCRdb's table has in-frame clones only and misses some. Among some 150,000 clones, under 95% were seen once, and the ten largest hold 5.2%. This material consisted of peripheral blood, taken on day 0 of AZD1222 vaccination. The source of these receptors is an adult in good health.

The CDR3 reads CARGGQGAETQYF. For the CDR3, the DNA is TGTGCCAGAGGGGGCCAGGGGGCCGAGACCCAGTACTTC. The chain carries TRBV2 and TRBJ2-5; TRBD1 aligns across 8 bases. In germline, CDR1 is SNHLY, CDR2 FYNNEI. This CDR3 region has 13 residues. J lost 5 bases, V lost 9 bases, and 8 bases had no gene match.

V is TRBV29-1 and J is TRBJ2-5; TRBD1 matches at 8 bases. The junction had 6 bases not matched to a gene; V was cut back by 2 bases and J by 1 base. The germline V gene encodes CDR1 SQVTM and CDR2 ANQGSEA. This CDR3 region has 15 residues. CDR3 residues: CSVERTGRTQETQYF. CDR3 sequence (DNA): TGCAGCGTTGAAAGGACAGGGCGAACCCAAGAGACCCAGTACTTC. The entire variable domain, with the rest obtained from reference TRBV29-1 and TRBJ2-5, is as follows: SAVISQKPSRDICQRGTSLTIQCQVDSQVTMMFWYRQQPGQSLTLIATANQGSEATYESGFVIDKFPISRPNLTFSTLTVSNMSPEDSSIYLCSVERTGRTQETQYFGPGTRLLVL.

V and J are TRBV27 and TRBJ2-7; D is uncertain. V lost 3 bases and J lost 2, with 11 bases in between. The CDR3 loop spans 14 amino acids. The V gene's germline CDR1 is MNHEY and CDR2 SMNVEV (reference sequence). Written as DNA, the CDR3 is TGTGCCAGCAGTTTTACGTCAGGCCCCTACGAGCAGTACTTC. Amino acids: CASSFTSGPYEQYF.

This chain uses TRBV7-2 with TRBJ1-5; D might be TRBD1 (5 bases). CDR1 and CDR2 from the germline V gene are SGHTA and FQGNSA. V was cut by 2 bases and J by 6 bases, with 14 bases left in between. The CDR3 contains 15 residues. DNA for the CDR3: TGTGCCAGCAGCTTAAGGGACGGGGGTGGTCAGCCCCAGCATTTT. It translates to CASSLRDGGGQPQHF.

This chain links TRBV7-3 with TRBJ1-1, with TRBD1 matching over 8 bases. The V segment lost 4 bases and the J segment 0 bases; nucleotides outside the gene matches: 7. From germline, CDR1 is SGHTA and CDR2 FQGTGA. The CDR3 totals 16 residues. This CDR3 reads CASSSGTGGLNTEAFF. The CDR3 DNA sequence: TGTGCCAGCAGCTCAGGGACAGGAGGGCTGAACACTGAAGCTTTCTTT.

The chain is built from TRBV29-1 and TRBJ1-3, with unresolved D. The germline V and J ends were trimmed by 5 bases and 2 bases, with 7 bases remaining between them. Looked up from germline, CDR1 is SQVTM and CDR2 is ANQGSEA. The CDR3 totals 12 residues. CDR3 in DNA: TGCAGCGTTAGGCTAACTGGAAACACCATATATTTT. This encodes CSVRLTGNTIYF.

The chain has TRBV5-4 and TRBJ1-2; possible D gene TRBD1, 5 bases. Trimming removed 1 base from V and 4 bases from J, with 14 bases in between. Germline-derived CDR1 and CDR2 are SGHNT and YYREEE (reference sequence). The CDR3 runs 15 residues. CDR3 bases: TGTGCCAGCAGCTTGCGGCAGGGAGTTAGCTATGGCTACACCTTC. It is translated as CASSLRQGVSYGYTF. The complete variable domain, with remaining parts taken from reference TRBV5-4 and TRBJ1-2, reads ETGVTQSPTHLIKTRGQQVTLRCSSQSGHNTVSWYQQALGQGPQFIFQYYREEENGRGNFPPRFSGLQFPNYSSELNVNALELDDSALYLCASSLRQGVSYGYTFGSGTRLTVV.

This clone appeared a few times. V and J are TRBV6-2 or TRBV6-3 and TRBJ1-4; 8 bases are shared with TRBD1. Looked up from germline, CDR1 is MNHEY and CDR2 is SVGEGT. The CDR3 is 17 amino acids. V gave up 2 bases and J gave up 8 bases; unmatched junction bases: 13. The CDR3 nucleotides are TGTGCCAGCAGTTACCCCGGGACAGGTGCCCGCTTGGAAAAACTGTTTTTT. This translates into CASSYPGTGARLEKLFF.

The V call is TRBV7-2, the J call TRBJ2-1; TRBD2 agrees at 10 bases. The CDR3 totals 17 residues. J lost 0 bases, V lost 5 bases, and 7 bases had no gene match. Germline V gives CDR1 SGHTA, CDR2 FQGNSA. The CDR3 spells CASSPFRTSGSYNEQFF. CDR3 DNA: TGTGCCAGCAGCCCCTTTCGGACTAGCGGCTCCTACAATGAGCAGTTCTTC.

The chain combines TRBV5-6 with TRBJ2-3; 12 nucleotides agree with TRBD2. The CDR3 has 18 amino acids. Germline CDR1 is SGHDT and CDR2 is YYEEEE. With V trimmed by 4 bases and J by 4 bases, 13 bases remained unmatched. The CDR3 region is CASSQTSGGAWVADTQYF. CDR3 sequence (DNA): TGTGCCAGCAGCCAGACTAGCGGGGGAGCCTGGGTGGCAGATACGCAGTATTTT.

The chain combines TRBV6-2 or TRBV6-3 with TRBJ1-2, with a weak D call TRBD1 (6 bases). V shed 6 bases and J shed 8 bases, with 25 bases lying between them. The CDR3 is 16 residues long. Germline V gene lookup returns CDR1 MNHEY and CDR2 SVGEGT. The CDR3: CASSWGPTGNGPGYTF. The CDR3 nucleotides read TGTGCCAGCAGCTGGGGGCCGACAGGTAACGGACCCGGCTACACCTTC.

The chain joins TRBV29-1 to TRBJ1-1; tentative D call: TRBD1 (6 bases). The length of the CDR3 is 15 residues. Germline CDR1 is SQVTM and CDR2 is ANQGSEA. Trimming cost V 1 base and J 1 base, with 13 bases left between them. As DNA, the CDR3 is TGCAGCGTTGAAGTCGCGACAGGTACGAACACTGAAGCTTTCTTT. This gives the protein CSVEVATGTNTEAFF.

The rearrangement links TRBV7-9 to TRBJ2-6; D not resolved. From germline, CDR1 is SEHNR and CDR2 FQNEAQ (reference sequence). V gave up 2 bases and J gave up 0 bases, with 11 bases separating them. There are 17 residues in the CDR3. The CDR3 loop reads CASSLYSIYSGANVLTF. The CDR3 coding sequence is TGTGCCAGCAGCTTATACAGTATCTACTCTGGGGCCAACGTCCTGACTTTC. Full variable domain (remainder filled in from reference TRBV7-9 and TRBJ2-6): DTGVSQNPRHKITKRGQNVTFRCDPISEHNRLYWYRQTLGQGPEFLTYFQNEAQLEKSRLLSDRFSAERPKGSFSTLEIQRTEQGDSAMYLCASSLYSIYSGANVLTFGAGSRLTVL.

The chain links TRBV29-1 to TRBJ1-4, with no clear D. The germline V gene encodes CDR1 SQVTM and CDR2 ANQGSEA. The ends were cut back, 7 bases at V and 10 bases at J, with 16 bases in the middle. The CDR3 is 12 amino acids. The CDR3 nucleotides read TGCAGCGGGGGAGAACGTATCGGAAAACTGTTTTTT. This translates into CSGGERIGKLFF. Based on the CDR3 plus reference TRBV29-1 and TRBJ1-4, the full variable domain is SAVISQKPSRDICQRGTSLTIQCQVDSQVTMMFWYRQQPGQSLTLIATANQGSEATYESGFVIDKFPISRPNLTFSTLTVSNMSPEDSSIYLCSGGERIGKLFFGSGTQLSVL.

The chain couples TRBV7-8 to TRBJ1-2, with TRBD1 matching 8 bases. CDR3 size: 15 residues. Germline V gene lookup returns CDR1 SGHVS and CDR2 FQNEAQ. The V segment lost 2 bases and the J segment 0 bases; nucleotides outside the gene matches: 2. CDR3 sequence reads: CASSLSGGANYGYTF. The CDR3 DNA follows: TGTGCCAGCAGCTTATCAGGGGGCGCTAACTATGGCTACACCTTC.

The chain is built from TRBV10-1 and TRBJ2-1; the D is unclear. There are 12 residues in the CDR3. The V and J ends lost 2 bases and 3 bases respectively, with 2 bases between them. Per germline, CDR1 WNHNN and CDR2 SYGVQD (reference sequence). The CDR3 loop is CASSEDYNEQFF. In DNA form, the CDR3 reads TGCGCCAGCAGTGAGGACTACAATGAGCAGTTCTTC.

The chain employs TRBV2 and TRBJ1-1; no firm D call. The CDR3 spans 14 residues. Trimming shortened V by 6 bases and J by 3 bases, and 14 bases separated the two germline ends. Germline loops: CDR1 SNHLY, CDR2 FYNNEI. The CDR3 is CASRARVGHTEAFF. CDR3 sequence (DNA): TGTGCCAGCAGGGCGAGGGTTGGACACACTGAAGCTTTCTTT.

This clone showed up just once. The chain carries TRBV19 and TRBJ1-2; no clear D gene. This CDR3 region has 16 residues. The V end lost 3 bases, the J end lost 7 bases, and 21 bases lay between the germline ends. Looked up from germline, CDR1 is LNHDA and CDR2 is SQIVND (reference sequence). The CDR3 region is CASSIPVIGGQAGYTF. The CDR3 nucleotides are TGTGCCAGTAGTATTCCTGTCATCGGCGGGCAGGCTGGCTACACCTTC.

This clone was observed once. The rearrangement joins TRBV2 to TRBJ1-3; no firm D call. The V end lost 8 bases, the J end lost 0 bases, and 14 bases lay between the germline ends. Germline lookup yields CDR1 SNHLY and CDR2 FYNNEI. This CDR3 is 15 amino acids long. CDR3 sequence: CASLETFFSGNTIYF. Written as DNA, the CDR3 is TGTGCCAGCCTCGAAACCTTCTTCTCTGGAAACACCATATATTTT.

This clone occurred a few times. The CDR3 DNA follows: TGTGCCAGCAGTGAAGGGACAGGCTCCTATCAGCCCCAGCATTTT. It codes for CASSEGTGSYQPQHF. The chain is built from TRBV6-1 and TRBJ1-5; 7 bases agree with TRBD1. V lost 1 base and J lost 5; bases outside the gene matches: 5. This CDR3 spans 15 amino acids. CDR1 and CDR2 from the germline V gene are MNHNS and SASEGT.

The V call is TRBV6-2 or TRBV6-3, the J call TRBJ1-2; D is unresolved. The CDR3 has 12 amino acids. Germline V CDR1 and CDR2: MNHEY, SVGEGT. The V gene lost 6 bases and the J gene lost 3 bases, with 8 bases spanning the gap. The CDR3 protein is CASSRPDYGYTF. In nucleotides, the CDR3 is TGTGCCAGCAGCCGACCTGACTATGGCTACACCTTC.

The chain's CDR3 is CASSPGQASIETQYF. Here the CDR3 DNA reads TGTGCCAGCTCACCCGGACAGGCCAGTATAGAGACCCAGTACTTC. This chain links TRBV18 with TRBJ2-5; TRBD1 matches 7 bases. CDR3 length: 15 residues. Germline V gene data show CDR1 as KGHSH and CDR2 as LQKENI. V trimming: 3 bases; J trimming: 4 bases; junction bases outside the gene matches: 8.

This chain joins TRBV4-2 and TRBJ1-1, with D perhaps matching TRBD1 (5 bases). The CDR3 runs to 12 residues. V was clipped by 5 bases and J by 7 bases, with 11 bases between them. Germline CDR1 and CDR2: LGHNA and YNFKEQ. The CDR3 here is CASSATGVEAFF. CDR3 coding DNA: TGTGCCAGCAGCGCTACAGGCGTTGAAGCTTTCTTT.

This sequence joins TRBV5-1 and TRBJ2-1, with TRBD1 matching over 7 bases. This CDR3 contains 15 residues. The junction had 4 bases not matched to a gene; V was cut back by 0 bases and J by 4 bases. The V gene's germline CDR1 is SGHRS and CDR2 YFSETQ. CDR3 sequence: CASSLEGTAYNEQFF. In DNA, the CDR3 is TGCGCCAGCAGCTTGGAAGGGACAGCTTACAATGAGCAGTTCTTC.

The chain links TRBV5-6 to TRBJ2-1; D gene ambiguous. The germline CDR1 and CDR2 sequences are SGHDT and YYEEEE. V gave up 0 bases and J gave up 10 bases, with 11 bases separating them. CDR3 length equals 13 residues. The CDR3 region has the DNA TGTGCCAGCAGCTTGGTCTGGGCGGAAGAGCAGTTCTTC. Translated: CASSLVWAEEQFF.

The chain joins TRBV28 to TRBJ1-1; 7 nucleotides line up with TRBD1. CDR1 is MDHEN, CDR2 SYDVKM, per germline. The CDR3 extends over 11 amino acids. The CDR3 loop is CAIQGSTEAFF. CDR3 nucleotides: TGTGCTATACAGGGGAGCACTGAAGCTTTCTTT.

This chain connects TRBV21-1 to TRBJ1-5. TRBV21-1 is listed as a pseudogene. The length of the CDR3 is 13 residues. The CDR3 loop reads CASSKAWDQPQHF. In DNA, the CDR3 is TGTGCCAGCAGCAAAGCCTGGGATCAGCCCCAGCATTTT.

The chain recombines TRBV19 with TRBJ1-5, with 8 bases identical to TRBD1. Germline trimming cut 4 bases from V and 2 bases from J; bases unmatched to any gene: 10. The V gene's germline CDR1 is LNHDA and CDR2 SQIVND (reference sequence). This CDR3 has 17 residues. DNA for the CDR3: TGTGCCAGTAGTAGGGCAGGGGGCGATATCGGCAATCAGCCCCAGCATTTT. Translating gives CASSRAGGDIGNQPQHF. Full variable domain (remainder filled in from reference TRBV19 and TRBJ1-5): DGGITQSPKYLFRKEGQNVTLSCEQNLNHDAMYWYRQDPGQGLRLIYYSQIVNDFQKGDIAEGYSVSREKKESFPLTVTSAQKNPTAFYLCASSRAGGDIGNQPQHFGDGTRLSIL.

The chain combines TRBV11-3 with TRBJ2-5, with TRBD2 identical over 11 bases. V was pared by 4 bases and J by 4 bases, with 11 bases of the junction left unmatched. The CDR3 length is 17 residues. CDR1 is SGHNT, CDR2 YENEEA, per germline. The CDR3 reads CASSSSPTSGGGETQYF. The CDR3 nucleotides are TGTGCCAGCAGCTCCTCTCCCACTAGCGGGGGAGGAGAGACCCAGTACTTC.

The V call is TRBV11-2, the J call TRBJ1-2, with D hard to call. Germline V gene lookup returns CDR1 SGHAT and CDR2 FQNNGV. CDR3 length equals 13 residues. Trimming removed 0 bases from V and 6 bases from J, with 8 bases in between. In DNA, the CDR3 is TGTGCCAGCAGCTTAGACTGGGGTGATGGCTACACCTTC. Residues: CASSLDWGDGYTF.

This chain uses TRBV19 with TRBJ2-1, with 7 nucleotides matching TRBD1. The CDR3 length is 16 residues. J gave up 4 bases and V 5 bases, and 11 bases lay outside the gene matches. CDR1 is LNHDA and CDR2 is SQIVND in the germline V gene (reference sequence). The CDR3 DNA sequence: TGTGCCAGTAGTCCCTTAAGGGGGCCAGCGTACAATGAGCAGTTCTTC. Protein: CASSPLRGPAYNEQFF.

This chain uses TRBV2 with TRBJ2-5; D gene ambiguous. V dropped 4 bases and J dropped 4 bases, with 7 bases sitting between them. This CDR3 contains 12 residues. Per germline, CDR1 SNHLY and CDR2 FYNNEI. CDR3 nucleotides: TGTGCCAGCAGTGCCCGCCCAGAGACCCAGTACTTC. Amino acid sequence: CASSARPETQYF.